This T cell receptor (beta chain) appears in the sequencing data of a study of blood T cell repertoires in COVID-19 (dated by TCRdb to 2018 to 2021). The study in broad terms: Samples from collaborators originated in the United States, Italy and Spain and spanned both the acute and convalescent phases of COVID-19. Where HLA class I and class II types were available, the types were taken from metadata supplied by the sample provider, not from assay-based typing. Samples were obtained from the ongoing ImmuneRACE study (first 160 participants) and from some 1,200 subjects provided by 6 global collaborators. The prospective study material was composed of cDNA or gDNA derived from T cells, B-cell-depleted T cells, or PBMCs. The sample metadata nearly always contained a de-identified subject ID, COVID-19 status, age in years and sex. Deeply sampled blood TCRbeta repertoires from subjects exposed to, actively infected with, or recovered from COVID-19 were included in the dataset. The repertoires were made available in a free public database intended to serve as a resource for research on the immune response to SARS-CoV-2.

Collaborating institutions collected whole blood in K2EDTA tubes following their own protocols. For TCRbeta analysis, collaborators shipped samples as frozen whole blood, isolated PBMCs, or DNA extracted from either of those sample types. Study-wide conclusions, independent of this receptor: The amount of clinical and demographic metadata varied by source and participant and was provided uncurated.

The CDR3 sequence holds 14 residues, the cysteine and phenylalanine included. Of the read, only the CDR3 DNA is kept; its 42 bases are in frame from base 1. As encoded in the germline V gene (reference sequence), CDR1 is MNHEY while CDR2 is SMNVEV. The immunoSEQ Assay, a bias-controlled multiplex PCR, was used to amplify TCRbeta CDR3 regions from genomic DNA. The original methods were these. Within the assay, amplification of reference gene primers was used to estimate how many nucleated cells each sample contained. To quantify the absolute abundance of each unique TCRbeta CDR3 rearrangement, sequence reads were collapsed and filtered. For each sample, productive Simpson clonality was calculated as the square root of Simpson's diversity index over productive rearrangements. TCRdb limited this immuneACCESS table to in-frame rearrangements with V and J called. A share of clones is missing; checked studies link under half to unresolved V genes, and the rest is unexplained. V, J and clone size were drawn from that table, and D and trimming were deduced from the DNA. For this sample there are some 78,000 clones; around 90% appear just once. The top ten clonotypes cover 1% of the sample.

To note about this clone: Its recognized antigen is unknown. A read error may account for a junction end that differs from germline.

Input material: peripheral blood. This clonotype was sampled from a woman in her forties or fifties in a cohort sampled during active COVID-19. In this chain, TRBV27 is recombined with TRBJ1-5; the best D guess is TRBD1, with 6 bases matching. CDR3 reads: CASSLRGTHQSQHF. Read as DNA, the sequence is TGTGCCAGCAGTTTAAGGGGGACCCATCAGTCCCAGCATTTT.